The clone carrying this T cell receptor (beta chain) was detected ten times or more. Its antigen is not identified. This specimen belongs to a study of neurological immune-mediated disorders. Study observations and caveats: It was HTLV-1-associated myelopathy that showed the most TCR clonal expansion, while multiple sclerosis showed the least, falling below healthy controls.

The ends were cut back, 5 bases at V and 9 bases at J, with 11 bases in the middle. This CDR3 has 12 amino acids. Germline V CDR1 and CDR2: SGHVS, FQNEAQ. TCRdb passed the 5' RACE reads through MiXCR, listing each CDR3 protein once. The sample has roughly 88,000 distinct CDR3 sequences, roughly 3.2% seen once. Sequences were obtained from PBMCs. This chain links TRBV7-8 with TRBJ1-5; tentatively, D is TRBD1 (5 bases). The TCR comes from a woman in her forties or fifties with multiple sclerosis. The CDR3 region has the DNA TGTGCCAGCAGCCGCGATCAGGGGCCCCAGCATTTT. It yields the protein CASSRDQGPQHF.